The 26 T cell receptor beta chains presented below share a single source sample, sequenced in a study of shared clonotypes between healthy human individuals (TCRdb year 2020). Library construction relied on the immunoSEQ multiplex PCR assay. TCRdb took over this immuneACCESS table, retaining in-frame rearrangements with V and J assigned. Such tables are incomplete; in checked studies, under half of the missing clones stem from an unresolved V gene, and the remainder is unexplained. The sample table lists some 2 million clones, just under 95% of them with a count of one. Less than 1.5% of the sample goes to the ten largest clones. For the CD8 naive samples, CD45RO-negative cells were positively selected for CCR7, yielding a CD45RA+CCR7+ population from which TemRA cells were excluded. Sequencing used naive CD8+ T cells sorted from blood. Reading the label with the study, this specimen's cell subset or site is: CD45RA+CCR7+. The receptors stem from a young man in good health.

The chain recombines TRBV5-1 with TRBJ1-2; D gene ambiguous. There are 13 residues in the CDR3. CDR1 is SGHRS, CDR2 YFSETQ, per germline. The germline V and J ends were trimmed by 0 bases and 4 bases, with 7 bases remaining between them. The DNA of the CDR3 is TGCGCCAGCAGCTTGGACCTATCCTATGGCTACACCTTC. Translation: CASSLDLSYGYTF.

The rearrangement uses TRBV2 and TRBJ2-7, with D unclear. Trimming removed 1 base at V and 2 bases at J, with 12 bases between. The CDR3 totals 15 residues. CDR1 and CDR2 (germline): SNHLY, FYNNEI. The CDR3 reads CASSEGQVSTYEQYF. The CDR3, as DNA: TGTGCCAGCAGTGAAGGCCAGGTGTCGACCTACGAGCAGTACTTC.

The rearrangement joins TRBV21-1 to TRBJ2-5; the D call TRBD1 from the table was never checked on the DNA. TRBV21-1 represents a pseudogene. The CDR3 extends over 13 amino acids. The CDR3 here is CASRGDRKETQYF. DNA of the CDR3: TGTGCCAGCAGAGGAGACAGGAAAGAGACCCAGTACTTC.

The chain combines TRBV7-9 with TRBJ2-1, with 11 bases lining up with TRBD2. Trimming cost V 6 bases and J 5 bases; bases outside gene matches: 6. Germline V gene sequence: CDR1 SEHNR, CDR2 FQNEAQ (reference sequence). The CDR3 is made up of 15 amino acids. This CDR3 reads CASRRGTSGDNEQFF. The CDR3 DNA reads as TGTGCCAGCAGACGCGGGACTAGCGGTGACAATGAGCAGTTCTTC. Full variable domain (rest looked up from reference TRBV7-9 and TRBJ2-1): DTGVSQNPRHKITKRGQNVTFRCDPISEHNRLYWYRQTLGQGPEFLTYFQNEAQLEKSRLLSDRFSAERPKGSFSTLEIQRTEQGDSAMYLCASRRGTSGDNEQFFGPGTRLTVL.

The V call is TRBV7-6, the J call TRBJ2-7, with D possibly called TRBD1 or TRBD2 (5 bases each). Between the trimmed V and J ends, which lost 4 bases and 5 bases, there was a span of 15 bases. CDR1 is SGHVS and CDR2 is FNYEAQ in the germline V gene. The CDR3 covers 14 residues. The CDR3 DNA reads TGTGCCAGCAGCTCCTTAGAGGGGCGGCACGAGCAGTACTTC. This sequence encodes CASSSLEGRHEQYF.

V and J are TRBV28 and TRBJ1-3; 7 bases fit TRBD1. V trimming: 6 bases; J trimming: 4 bases; junction bases outside the gene matches: 15. CDR3 length equals 17 residues. CDR1 and CDR2 from the germline V gene are MDHEN and SYDVKM. CDR3 residues: CASSTTFSDRDGNTIYF. CDR3 sequence (DNA): TGTGCCAGCAGCACTACCTTCTCCGACAGGGACGGAAACACCATATATTTT.

Remarks on this clone: Other DNA sequences of this sample code for an identical CDR3. The V and J genes are TRBV11-2 and TRBJ2-7; no clear D. Trimming shortened V by 4 bases and J by 1 base, and 8 bases separated the two germline ends. CDR1 is SGHAT, CDR2 FQNNGV, per germline. CDR3 length: 13 amino acids. CDR3 DNA sequence: TGTGCCAGCAGCTCCGACACGTCCTACGAGCAGTACTTC. This codes for CASSSDTSYEQYF.

V usage is TRBV11-3 and J usage is TRBJ1-6, with D possibly TRBD1 on 6 matching bases. Trimming left V 5 bases short and J 9 bases short, with 11 bases between. The CDR3 is 13 residues long. Looked up from germline, CDR1 is SGHNT and CDR2 is YENEEA. Here the CDR3 DNA reads TGTGCCAGCAGCAGGGGGATGGGTTCACCCCTCCACTTT. Translation gives CASSRGMGSPLHF.

With regard to this clone: Other nucleotide sequences in the sample specify the same CDR3. In DNA form, the CDR3 reads TGTGCCAGCAGCCTCGGACGGGGCTACGAGCAGTACTTC. Its translation: CASSLGRGYEQYF. The chain links TRBV7-2 to TRBJ2-7, with D maybe TRBD2 (5 bases). Between the trimmed V and J ends, which lost 5 bases and 3 bases, there was a span of 11 bases. This CDR3 is built from 13 residues. From germline, CDR1 is SGHTA and CDR2 FQGNSA.

The V and J genes are TRBV7-2 and TRBJ2-3; D is perhaps TRBD1 (6 bases). Germline lookup yields CDR1 SGHTA and CDR2 FQGNSA. CDR3 size: 15 residues. V dropped 3 bases and J dropped 3 bases, with 13 bases sitting between them. CDR3 sequence (DNA): TGTGCCAGCAGCTTCACAGGGCTGATTACAGATACGCAGTATTTT. Translation gives CASSFTGLITDTQYF.

V gene TRBV10-2 combines with J gene TRBJ1-5; possibly TRBD1 for D (5 bases). Germline loops: CDR1 WSHSY, CDR2 SAAADI. Between the trimmed V and J ends, which lost 4 bases and 0 bases, there was a span of 13 bases. The CDR3 sequence is 16 residues long. Here the CDR3 reads CASSVEGPSSNQPQHF. Here the CDR3 DNA reads TGCGCCAGCAGTGTGGAGGGGCCCTCTAGCAATCAGCCCCAGCATTTT.

This chain's CDR3 is CASSPSGGADTQYF. DNA of the CDR3: TGTGCCAGCAGCCCATCGGGGGGGGCAGATACGCAGTATTTT. The rearrangement joins TRBV13 to TRBJ2-3; TRBD2 matches at 8 bases. Looked up from germline, CDR1 is PRHDT and CDR2 is FYEKMQ (reference sequence). V trimming: 5 bases; J trimming: 4 bases; junction bases outside the gene matches: 5. CDR3 length: 14 amino acids.

This chain connects TRBV23-1 to TRBJ2-7; no clear D gene. TRBV23-1 is given ORF status, its function remaining uncertain. This CDR3 contains 13 residues. V lost 4 bases to trimming and J lost 2 bases, with 9 bases between them. CDR3 sequence (DNA): TGCGCCAGCAGTCCTCCGCAAACCTACGAGCAGTACTTC. Its translation is CASSPPQTYEQYF.

This chain links TRBV4-1 with TRBJ2-3; D remains unclear. Germline CDR1 and CDR2: MGHRA and YSYEKL. CDR3 length: 14 amino acids. The V and J ends lost 5 bases and 5 bases respectively, with 14 bases between them. CDR3 DNA: TGCGCCAGCAGCGCAGCCAATTCGTTAGATACGCAGTATTTT. Translated, it gives CASSAANSLDTQYF.

A word on this clone: A read error may explain this, as a much larger clone is one base away. The chain employs TRBV11-3 and TRBJ2-2, with D unclear. The CDR3 length is 11 residues. The ends were cut back, 6 bases at V and 3 bases at J, with 2 bases in the middle. Germline CDR1 is SGHNT and CDR2 is YENEEA. This CDR3 is CASSYTGELFF. CDR3 sequence (DNA): TGTGCCAGCAGTTACACCGGGGAGCTGTTTTTT.

V gene TRBV19 combines with J gene TRBJ2-1; 10 bases agree with TRBD2. J gave up 5 bases and V 5 bases, and 9 bases lay outside the gene matches. The CDR3 spans 16 residues. Per germline, CDR1 LNHDA and CDR2 SQIVND (reference sequence). The CDR3 sequence is CASSSTGLAYHNEQFF. Here the CDR3 DNA reads TGTGCCAGTAGTTCGACGGGACTAGCGTACCACAATGAGCAGTTCTTC.

The genes are TRBV2 and TRBJ2-7; 7 bases align to TRBD1. The V segment lost 2 bases and the J segment 3 bases; nucleotides outside the gene matches: 7. CDR3 length equals 15 residues. Germline CDR1 and CDR2: SNHLY and FYNNEI. The CDR3 DNA reads TGTGCCAGCAGTGAATCCGGGACAGTATTCTACGAGCAGTACTTC. Translating gives CASSESGTVFYEQYF.

The chain couples TRBV7-3 to TRBJ2-5; TRBD1 matches at 7 bases. The CDR3 totals 16 residues. Losses at the gene ends were 5 bases for V and 2 bases for J; bases not matched to a gene: 11. Germline assignment: CDR1 SGHTA and CDR2 FQGTGA. CDR3 residues: CASSPDGTAHQETQYF. The DNA of the CDR3 is TGTGCCAGCAGCCCGGATGGGACAGCACATCAAGAGACCCAGTACTTC.

This sequence joins TRBV29-1 and TRBJ2-5, with 8 bases matching TRBD1. The CDR3 loop spans 15 amino acids. In germline, CDR1 is SQVTM, CDR2 ANQGSEA. V dropped 6 bases and J dropped 2; count of bases not matched to a gene: 11. For the CDR3, the DNA is TGCAGCGTGGAACCACGGACAGGGCGGCAAGAGACCCAGTACTTC. As protein: CSVEPRTGRQETQYF.

V gene TRBV6-7 combines with J gene TRBJ2-2, with D perhaps TRBD2 (5 bases). TRBV6-7 is given ORF status, its function remaining uncertain. Trimming pared 6 bases from V and 3 bases from J, leaving 14 bases between. This CDR3 contains 15 residues. As DNA, the CDR3 is TGTGCCAGCAGCAAATTCGGGATCGACACCGGGGAGCTGTTTTTT. Translation: CASSKFGIDTGELFF.

The chain joins TRBV11-2 to TRBJ2-7, with 7 bases matching TRBD2. The J segment lost 7 bases and the V segment lost 5 bases, leaving 8 bases of the junction unmatched. The germline gives CDR1 SGHAT, CDR2 FQNNGV. The CDR3 is 13 residues long. The CDR3 spells CASSPGLPGEQYF. CDR3 bases: TGTGCCAGCAGCCCGGGACTACCTGGAGAGCAGTACTTC.

The V call is TRBV2, the J call TRBJ2-7, with D possibly matching TRBD2 (6 bases). Trimming cost V 3 bases and J 3 bases, with 12 bases left between them. This CDR3 has 14 amino acids. Germline CDR1 reads SNHLY; CDR2 reads FYNNEI. The CDR3 loop is CASSDEWGVYEQYF. The CDR3 nucleotides are TGTGCCAGCAGTGATGAGTGGGGGGTCTACGAGCAGTACTTC.

The CDR3: CASSEEGREGRNEQYF. CDR3 nucleotide sequence: TGTGCCAGCAGTGAAGAGGGTCGGGAGGGCCGGAACGAGCAGTACTTC. V and J are TRBV2 and TRBJ2-7; 8 positions match TRBD2. The CDR3 spans 16 residues. With V trimmed by 1 base and J by 5 bases, 10 bases remained unmatched. Germline CDR1 is SNHLY and CDR2 is FYNNEI. Together with reference TRBV2 and TRBJ2-7, the CDR3 gives the full variable domain: EPEVTQTPSHQVTQMGQEVILRCVPISNHLYFYWYRQILGQKVEFLVSFYNNEISEKSEIFDDQFSVERPDGSNFTLKIRSTKLEDSAMYFCASSEEGREGRNEQYFGPGTRLTVT.

The rearrangement uses TRBV4-1 and TRBJ2-1, with TRBD2 matching over 13 bases. V was clipped by 1 base and J by 9 bases; unmatched bases: 6. Germline V CDR1 and CDR2: MGHRA, YSYEKL. The CDR3 contains 16 residues. CDR3 amino acids: CASSQGTSGGYTEQFF. CDR3 sequence (DNA): TGCGCCAGCAGCCAAGGGACTAGCGGGGGCTATACTGAGCAGTTCTTC.

The genes are TRBV5-3 and TRBJ1-5; D remains unclear. TRBV5-3 is noted as an ORF with a role that remains uncertain. The CDR3 covers 13 residues. V gave up 4 bases and J gave up 4 bases, with 9 bases separating them. CDR3 sequence: CARSPLENQPQHF. In nucleotides, the CDR3 is TGTGCCAGAAGCCCACTCGAGAATCAGCCCCAGCATTTT.

The chain carries TRBV7-9 and TRBJ2-2, with 7 positions matching TRBD1. The length of the CDR3 is 13 residues. Germline CDR1 and CDR2: SEHNR and FQNEAQ (reference sequence). V shed 8 bases and J 6 bases; nucleotides not matched to a gene: 6. CDR3 sequence: CASADRAAGELFF. In DNA, the CDR3 is TGTGCCAGCGCAGACAGGGCTGCCGGGGAGCTGTTTTTT.